One sample yielded the 7 T cell receptor beta chains listed below, sequenced in a study of control samples from healthy donors and cancer patients. Libraries were prepared by immunoSEQ multiplex PCR; TCRdb keeps only in-frame clonotypes and omits some of them. The table has around 30,000 clones, roughly nine tenths seen once. The sample taken for sequencing was PBMCs. These TCRs come from a woman aged 40 to 50 with lung cancer.

This chain connects TRBV4-2 to TRBJ1-1, with D maybe TRBD1 (5 bases). This CDR3 spans 13 amino acids. V lost 4 bases and J 1 base, leaving 7 bases between the germline ends. Germline values: CDR1 LGHNA, CDR2 YNFKEQ. The CDR3 protein is CASSLGQNTEAFF. The CDR3 region has the DNA TGTGCCAGCAGCCTCGGACAGAACACTGAAGCTTTCTTT.

V is TRBV11-3 and J is TRBJ2-3; D is unclear. The CDR3 has 16 residues. From germline, CDR1 is SGHNT and CDR2 YENEEA. The ends were cut back, 4 bases at V and 7 bases at J, with 21 bases in the middle. The CDR3 nucleotides are TGTGCCAGCAGCTCCGGATCACATTGGGTGCTAAATACGCAGTATTTT. The encoded protein is CASSSGSHWVLNTQYF.

This clone has only one observation. The chain combines TRBV7-2 with TRBJ1-2; a weak D match, TRBD1 (6 bases). The CDR3 sequence is 13 residues long. The germline V and J ends were trimmed by 1 base and 6 bases, with 9 bases remaining between them. The germline V gene has CDR1 SGHTA and CDR2 FQGNSA. CDR3 nucleotides: TGTGCCAGCAGCTTAGAAGGGGGAAATGGCTACACCTTC. It yields the protein CASSLEGGNGYTF. The whole variable domain, filled in from reference TRBV7-2 and TRBJ1-2, reads GAGVSQSPSNKVTEKGKDVELRCDPISGHTALYWYRQSLGQGLEFLIYFQGNSAPDKSGLPSDRFSAERTGGSVSTLTIQRTQQEDSAVYLCASSLEGGNGYTFGSGTRLTVV.

The chain joins TRBV7-2 to TRBJ2-3; the match to TRBD1 covers 7 bases. Germline CDR1 and CDR2: SGHTA and FQGNSA. The CDR3 is 15 amino acids. Trimming cost V 1 base and J 2 bases; bases outside gene matches: 3. The CDR3 loop is CASSLGDSYTDTQYF. In DNA, the CDR3 is TGTGCCAGCAGCTTAGGGGACAGTTACACAGATACGCAGTATTTT.

CDR3 amino acids: CASSYAARRRTEAFF. CDR3 nucleotides: TGCGCCAGCAGCTATGCAGCTCGTCGACGGACTGAAGCTTTCTTT. J is TRBJ1-1 and V is TRBV4-1; the D is unclear. Trimming left V 5 bases short and J 5 bases short, with 18 bases between. Germline V CDR1 and CDR2: MGHRA, YSYEKL. There are 15 residues in the CDR3.

This clone showed up just a few times. The chain is built from TRBV21-1 and TRBJ1-1. TRBV21-1 constitutes a pseudogene. CDR3 size: 10 residues. CDR3: CASSSPGAFF. The CDR3 DNA follows: TGTGCCAGCAGCTCCCCCGGAGCTTTCTTT.

V usage is TRBV15 and J usage is TRBJ2-7; TRBD1 matches 10 bases. The junction had 4 bases not matched to a gene; V was cut back by 9 bases and J by 2 bases. Germline V gene sequence: CDR1 LNHNV, CDR2 YYDKDF (reference sequence). The CDR3 contains 13 residues. CDR3: CATTGTGAYEQYF. Written as DNA, the CDR3 is TGTGCCACTACCGGGACAGGGGCCTACGAGCAGTACTTC.